This T cell receptor (beta chain) comes out of a study of T cells expressing NK-cell markers. Looked up from germline, CDR1 is SGHAT and CDR2 is FQNNGV. The CDR3 totals 20 residues. Libraries used 5'RACE template switching adding universal primer site and UMIs. Reprocessing the 5' RACE reads, TCRdb reports a single entry for every CDR3 protein and omits DNA. The repertoire shows 500,000 or so distinct CDR3 sequences; the top ten hold 3.5% to 4.5%. The sample comprised blood T cells: a sorted CD56 or NKG2C T cell subset, CD4+ or CD8+ T cells, or bulk PBMC T cells (not recorded which). This clonotype originated in a man younger than 35 in good health. The rearrangement links TRBV11-2 to TRBJ2-1; TCRdb's assignment of TRBD1 cannot be checked, as there is no DNA. CDR3 amino acids: CASSLGPSRTARRAYNEQFF.